This T cell receptor (beta chain) was sequenced during a study of cytomegalovirus exposure and HLA in healthy donors. Findings and caveats of the study: Upon later analysis, HLA-associated TCR beta chains proved more clonally expanded than other, equally common chains.

Primers: 60 Vbeta forward and 13 Jbeta reverse. Sequenced by immunoSEQ multiplex PCR; TCRdb stores in-frame clones only, minus some. In total, the table holds 100,000 to 150,000 clones. Notes on this clone: Its antigen remains unknown.

Each donor's status was that of a healthy bone marrow donor. V shed 3 bases and J shed 3 bases, with 11 bases lying between them. This CDR3 is built from 14 residues. The germline CDR1 and CDR2 sequences are SGHTA and FQGNSA. The sequence derives from a man in his forties in good health and CMV-seronegative. This chain joins TRBV7-2 and TRBJ2-5, with TRBD2 as a possible D gene (5 bases). Input material: PBMCs. The CDR3 loop reads CASSFFLGEETQYF. The CDR3 DNA reads as TGTGCCAGCAGCTTTTTCCTGGGAGAAGAGACCCAGTACTTC.